The next 2 T cell receptor beta chains were all read from a single sample in a study of T cell repertoires in cytomegalovirus infection (dated by TCRdb to the late 2010s). What this sample's treatment or condition label stands for: in vitro stimulation with specific CMV peptide epitopes to enrich CMV-specific T cells. Reads for this sample came from an Illumina HiSeq 1500. In TCRdb, the public reads were trimmed at Q25 with fastp and aligned with MiXCR, with productive beta chains retained. Entries that share a CDR3 protein sequence are merged under the most common genes and DNA. The table for this sample lists about 830,000 distinct CDR3 sequences; approximately 30% of them were counted only once. The leading ten clones occupy roughly an eighth of the sample. No antigen has been assigned to these receptors. The sample was cultured CD8+ T cells from PBMCs, taken from culture after CMV antigen stimulation. The origin of the receptors is a human donor in good health (CMV status not recorded). Some clones in this sample may be carry-over from other donors' samples.

This chain uses TRBV6-2 or TRBV6-3 with TRBJ2-2, with 7 positions matching TRBD1. CDR1 and CDR2 (germline): MNHEY, SVGEGT. The V gene end was trimmed by 10 bases and the J gene end by 0 bases; junction bases not matched to a gene: 8. The CDR3 totals 15 residues. The CDR3, as DNA: TGTGCCATCTGGGACAGTACTGCGAACACCGGGGAGCTGTTTTTT. This encodes CAIWDSTANTGELFF.

For the CDR3, the DNA is TGTGCCAGCAGCCCAAGTGGAAGGGGGGCCTGGGATACGCAGTATTTT. Protein: CASSPSGRGAWDTQYF. This chain joins TRBV7-9 and TRBJ2-3; D could derive from TRBD1 or TRBD2 (6 bases each). Between the trimmed V and J ends, which lost 5 bases and 6 bases, there was a span of 21 bases. Germline V gene sequence: CDR1 SEHNR, CDR2 FQNEAQ (reference sequence). CDR3 length: 16 amino acids.